The entry that follows covers one T cell receptor (beta chain) sequence. The antigen remains unidentified. One end of the junction does not line up with germline, which may come from a read error. The source of the sample is a study of OX40 agonist ivuxolimab in advanced cancers. On the study more broadly: Those enrolled were roughly 85% male, with a mean age of roughly 62 years and ages from 23 to 79. Study observations and caveats: The CD4+ and CD8+ T cells in the blood had expanded clonally by week 6 at 0.1 to 3.0 mg/kg. Some of the nonresponding patients also showed low levels of normalized T-cell clonal expansion.

Generated by immunoSEQ multiplex PCR, the TCRdb table keeps only in-frame clones and is missing some. Seen here are tens of thousands of clones, roughly 90% observed once, and the top ten hold approximately 18%. The germline V gene has CDR1 MNHEY and CDR2 SVGAGI. This CDR3 contains 13 residues. The chain has TRBV6-5 and TRBJ2-7; TRBD1 agrees at 8 bases. This material consisted of CD4+ or CD8+ T cells sorted from blood, taken in a trial of the OX40 agonist ivuxolimab. This sequence originates from an adult with an advanced solid tumor such as melanoma, head and neck, liver or kidney cancer. Here the CDR3 DNA reads TGTGCCAGCAGTCAAACTATGTACGGACAGGGTGTCTTC. Its protein is CASSQTMYGQGVF.